This T cell receptor beta chain was observed in a study of blood T cells in healthy people across ages. Background on the study: Template switching picked up about one barcoded beta molecule for each two T cells. Findings and limits, study-wide: Using unsorted PBMCs precluded a conclusive naive versus antigen-experienced comparison.

This clonotype has only a few counts. The antigen remains undetermined. Per the germline V gene, CDR1 is SQVTM and CDR2 is ANQGSEA. The CDR3 has 12 residues. It was with a sample-barcoded 5' primer and a J-beta primer mix that a second PCR of roughly 7 to 12 cycles was run. The yield of each sample was at least 2.5 million CDR3-containing paired-end reads. TCRdb used MiXCR to reprocess the 5' RACE reads, holding one entry per CDR3 protein. The sample holds about 940,000 distinct CDR3 sequences, around 46% seen once. The sequenced material came from blood. The chain links TRBV29-1 to TRBJ2-5; 7 bases are a match to TRBD1. The DNA end lines up better with TRBJ2-7; the J call may be wrong. The TCR was taken from a man aged 25-45 years in good health. The CDR3 here is CSAAATGLEQYF. In DNA, the CDR3 is TGCAGCGCTGCCGCGACAGGGCTCGAGCAGTACTTC.